This TCR beta chain stems from a study of blood T cell dynamics during melanoma immunotherapy. Details on this clone: Additional DNA sequences in this sample encode the identical CDR3.

Trimming removed 5 bases from V and 0 bases from J, with 11 bases in between. The CDR3 has 14 residues. Germline CDR1 is SGHTA and CDR2 is FQGNSA. DNA loading was fixed at 350 ng for all bulk PBMC samples. Using immunoSEQ multiplex PCR, the repertoire was profiled, and TCRdb retains in-frame clones only, with some absent. Here the sample spans 8,500 to 13,000 clones, around 86% being singletons. The time point: week 3, after first cycle of checkpoint inhibitor. Samples come from before therapy and from week 3 after the first blockade cycle. Patients with prior systemic cancer treatment, concomitant immunosuppressants, or other active malignancies were excluded.

Specimen: blood, collected from a patient treated with checkpoint blockade. The TCR was taken from a human donor with melanoma. This rearrangement joins TRBV7-2 to TRBJ2-7, with D possibly being TRBD2 (6 bases). The CDR3 DNA follows: TGTGCCAGCAGCGCGGACTACAACTCCTACGAGCAGTACTTC. The encoded protein is CASSADYNSYEQYF.